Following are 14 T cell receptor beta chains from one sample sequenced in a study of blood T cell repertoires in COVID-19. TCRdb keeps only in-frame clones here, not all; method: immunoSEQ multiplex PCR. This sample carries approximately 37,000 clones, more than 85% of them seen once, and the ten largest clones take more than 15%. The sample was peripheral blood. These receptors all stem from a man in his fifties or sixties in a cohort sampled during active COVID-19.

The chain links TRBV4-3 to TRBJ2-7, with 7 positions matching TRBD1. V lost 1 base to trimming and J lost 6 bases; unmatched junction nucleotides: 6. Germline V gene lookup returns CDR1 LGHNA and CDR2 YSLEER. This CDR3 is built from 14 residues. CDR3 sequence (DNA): TGCGCCAGCAGCCAAGCGACAGGGTTTTCCGAGCAGTACTTC. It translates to CASSQATGFSEQYF.

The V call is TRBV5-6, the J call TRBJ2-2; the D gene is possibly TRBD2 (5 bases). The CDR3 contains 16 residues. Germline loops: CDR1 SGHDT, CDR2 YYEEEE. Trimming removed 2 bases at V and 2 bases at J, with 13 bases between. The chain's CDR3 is CASSFPPGYNTGELFF. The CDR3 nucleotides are TGTGCCAGCAGCTTTCCTCCGGGATATAACACCGGGGAGCTGTTTTTT.

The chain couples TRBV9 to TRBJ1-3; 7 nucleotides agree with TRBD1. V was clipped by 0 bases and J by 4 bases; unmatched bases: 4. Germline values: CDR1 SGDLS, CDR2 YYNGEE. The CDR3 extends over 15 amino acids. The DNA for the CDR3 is TGTGCCAGCAGCGTAGTGGGGACAGACGGAAACACCATATATTTT. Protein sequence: CASSVVGTDGNTIYF.

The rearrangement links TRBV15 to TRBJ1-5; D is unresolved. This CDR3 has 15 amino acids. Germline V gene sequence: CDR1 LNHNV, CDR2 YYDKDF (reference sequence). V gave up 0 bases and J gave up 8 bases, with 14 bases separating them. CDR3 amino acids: CATSREAPTLEPQHF. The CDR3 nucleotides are TGTGCCACCAGCAGAGAAGCCCCAACTTTAGAGCCCCAGCATTTT.

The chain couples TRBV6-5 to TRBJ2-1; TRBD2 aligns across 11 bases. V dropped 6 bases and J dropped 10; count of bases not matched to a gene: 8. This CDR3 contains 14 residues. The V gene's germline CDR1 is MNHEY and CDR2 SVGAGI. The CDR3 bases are TGTGCCAGCAGCGTAGCGGGGGGGGCCCGGGAGCAGTTCTTC. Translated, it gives CASSVAGGAREQFF.

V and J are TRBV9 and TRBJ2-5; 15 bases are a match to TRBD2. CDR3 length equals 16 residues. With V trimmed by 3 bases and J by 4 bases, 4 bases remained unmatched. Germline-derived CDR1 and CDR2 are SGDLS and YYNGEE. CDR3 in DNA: TGTGCCAGCAGCGACGGGACTAGCGGGGGGAGAGAGACCCAGTACTTC. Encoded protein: CASSDGTSGGRETQYF.

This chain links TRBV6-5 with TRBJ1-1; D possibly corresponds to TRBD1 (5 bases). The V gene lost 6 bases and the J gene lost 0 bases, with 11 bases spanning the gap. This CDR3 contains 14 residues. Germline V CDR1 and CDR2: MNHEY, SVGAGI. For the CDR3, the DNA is TGTGCCAGCAGATTGGACACGTTGAACACTGAAGCTTTCTTT. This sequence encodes CASRLDTLNTEAFF.

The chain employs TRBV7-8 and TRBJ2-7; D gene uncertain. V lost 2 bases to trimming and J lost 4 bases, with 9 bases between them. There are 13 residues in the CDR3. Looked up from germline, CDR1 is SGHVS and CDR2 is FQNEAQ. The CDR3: CASSLSWSYEQYV. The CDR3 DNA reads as TGTGCCAGCAGCTTATCCTGGAGTTACGAGCAGTACGTC.

CDR3 amino acids: CASSYSDNYEQYF. In DNA form, the CDR3 reads TGTGCCAGCAGTTACTCGGACAACTACGAGCAGTACTTC. The J gene is TRBJ2-7, the V gene TRBV6-2 or TRBV6-3; D might be TRBD1 (5 bases). Germline CDR1 is MNHEY and CDR2 is SVGEGT. V was shortened by 0 bases and J by 3 bases, with 6 bases between the two germline ends. This CDR3 has 13 residues.

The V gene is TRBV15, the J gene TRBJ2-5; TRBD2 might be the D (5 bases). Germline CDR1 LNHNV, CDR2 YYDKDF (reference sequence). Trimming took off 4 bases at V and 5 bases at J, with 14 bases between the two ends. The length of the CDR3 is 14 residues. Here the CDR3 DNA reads TGTGCCACCAGCACCCGGACTGTAGGGGAGACCCAGTACTTC. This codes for CATSTRTVGETQYF.

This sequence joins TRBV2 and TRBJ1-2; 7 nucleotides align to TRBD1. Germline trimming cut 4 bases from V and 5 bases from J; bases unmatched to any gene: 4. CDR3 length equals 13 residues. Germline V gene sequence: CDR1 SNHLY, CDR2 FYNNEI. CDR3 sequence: CASSAQGSYGYTF. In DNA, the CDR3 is TGTGCCAGCAGTGCACAGGGGAGTTATGGCTACACCTTC.

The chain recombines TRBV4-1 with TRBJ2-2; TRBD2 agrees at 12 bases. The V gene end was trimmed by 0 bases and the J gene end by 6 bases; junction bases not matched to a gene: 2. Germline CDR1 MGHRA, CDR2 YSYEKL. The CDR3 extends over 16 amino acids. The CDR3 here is CASSQEGTSGPGELFF. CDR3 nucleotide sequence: TGCGCCAGCAGCCAAGAAGGGACTAGCGGGCCCGGGGAGCTGTTTTTT.

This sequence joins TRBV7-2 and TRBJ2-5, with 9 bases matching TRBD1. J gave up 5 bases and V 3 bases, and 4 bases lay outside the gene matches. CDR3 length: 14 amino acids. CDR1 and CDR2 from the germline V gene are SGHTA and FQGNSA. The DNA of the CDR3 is TGTGCCAGCAGCTTGGACAGGGGTTGGGAGACCCAGTACTTC. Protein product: CASSLDRGWETQYF. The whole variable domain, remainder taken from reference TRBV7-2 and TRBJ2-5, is GAGVSQSPSNKVTEKGKDVELRCDPISGHTALYWYRQSLGQGLEFLIYFQGNSAPDKSGLPSDRFSAERTGGSVSTLTIQRTQQEDSAVYLCASSLDRGWETQYFGPGTRLLVL.

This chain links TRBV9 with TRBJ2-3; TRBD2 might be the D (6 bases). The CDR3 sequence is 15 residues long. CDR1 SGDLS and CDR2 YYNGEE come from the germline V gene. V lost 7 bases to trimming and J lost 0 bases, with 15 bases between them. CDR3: CASGGLDPSTDTQYF. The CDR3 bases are TGTGCCAGCGGAGGGCTGGACCCTAGCACAGATACGCAGTATTTT.